This T cell receptor (beta chain) appears in the sequencing data of a study of CD8 T cells in Susac syndrome. From blood CD8+ and CD4+ T cells, TCR beta sequences were generated. The multiple sclerosis controls were treatment-naive patients with relapsing-remitting disease that was stable or active. Both CD4+ and CD8+ T cells were negatively isolated, and TEMRA cells underwent FACS enrichment. Random-hexamer reverse transcription was applied to about 0.5 to 1 ug RNA. MiXCR, applied by TCRdb to the immunoSEQ multiplex PCR reads, yields one record per CDR3 protein. This sample carries approximately 180,000 distinct CDR3 sequences, about 94% of them seen once, and the ten largest clones take approximately 0.09%. Sequenced: CD4+ T cells from PBMCs. The clonotype originates from a human donor with multiple sclerosis.

The CDR3 DNA follows: TGCAGTGCTAGGGACACCGGGGAGCTGTTTTTT. The encoded protein is CSARDTGELFF. V gene TRBV20-1 combines with J gene TRBJ2-2, with D uncertain. The CDR3 totals 11 residues. The germline CDR1 and CDR2 sequences are DFQATT and SNEGSKA (reference sequence). V lost 3 bases and J lost 3, with 2 bases in between.